Listed here is a single T cell receptor beta chain. What it recognizes is unknown. MiXCR, applied by TCRdb to the reads, yields one record per CDR3 protein. The data contain fewer than 1,000,000 distinct CDR3 sequences, 31% of them seen just once; the ten biggest clones take up over 12%. This entry belongs to a study of T cell repertoires in cytomegalovirus infection. Points from the study as a whole: HLA-C-restricted CMV clonotypes gave the most frequent clonotype in two of eight donors.

The CDR3 runs to 16 residues. Unmatched junction bases numbered 8, after V lost 4 bases and J lost 1 base. CDR1 SGHDT and CDR2 YYEEEE come from the germline V gene. The sequenced sample was cultured CD8+ T cells from PBMCs, obtained from culture after CMV antigen stimulation. The receptor was derived from a human donor in good health (CMV status not recorded). Some clones in this sample may be carry-over from other donors' samples. The chain carries TRBV5-6 and TRBJ2-5; 9 positions agree with TRBD1. The CDR3 sequence is CASSLRGQGVQETQYF. The CDR3 bases are TGTGCCAGCAGCCTCAGGGGACAGGGTGTCCAAGAGACCCAGTACTTC.